This T cell receptor beta chain comes out of a study of regulatory T cells in long-lasting Graves disease. For the study at large: Antithyroid drug intake by newly diagnosed Graves' patients had lasted under 3 months. Broader study findings: TRBV28, TRBJ1-2 and TRBJ2-5 emerged as the favored segments in persistent disease. Tissue studied was limited to peripheral blood, excluding thyroid tissue.

CDR3 regions were amplified by Arm-PCR using iRepertoire HTBI primers to build TCR beta libraries. MiXCR was run by TCRdb on the multiplex PCR reads, yielding one entry per CDR3 protein. The sample contains hundreds of thousands of distinct CDR3 sequences, roughly 16% of which appear only once. The germline V gene has CDR1 SEHNR and CDR2 FQNEAQ (reference sequence). V was trimmed by 1 base and J by 5 bases, leaving 15 bases between them. This CDR3 contains 15 residues. This clonotype has just a few counts. What it binds is unknown. Time point given: newly diagnosed GD, antithyroid drugs for less than 3 months. Preparation of the TCR library used RNA extracted from PBMCs. These data are also associated with another study on T cells in Graves' hyperthyroidism and ophthalmopathy.

The chain employs TRBV7-9 and TRBJ2-7; D gene unclear. This receptor was obtained from a young man with Graves disease. This material consisted of peripheral blood mononuclear cells (PBMCs), taken at new diagnosis, from a patient treated with antithyroid drugs. CDR3 sequence: CASSLVGASVDEQYF. The DNA for the CDR3 is TGTGCCAGCAGCTTAGTAGGAGCCTCCGTTGACGAGCAGTACTTC.